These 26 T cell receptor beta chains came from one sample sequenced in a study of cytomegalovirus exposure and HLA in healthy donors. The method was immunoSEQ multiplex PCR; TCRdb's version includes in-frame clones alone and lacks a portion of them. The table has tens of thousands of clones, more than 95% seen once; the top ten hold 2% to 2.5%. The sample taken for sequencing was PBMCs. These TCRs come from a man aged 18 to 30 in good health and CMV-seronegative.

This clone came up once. CDR3 nucleotides: TGTGCCACCAGCACGAGAGGGACAGGGCGCCTTAGGGACACTGAAGCTTTCTTT. Amino acids: CATSTRGTGRLRDTEAFF. The genes are TRBV15 and TRBJ1-1; the match to TRBD1 covers 9 bases. Per the germline V gene, CDR1 is LNHNV and CDR2 is YYDKDF (reference sequence). Losses at the gene ends were 4 bases for V and 3 bases for J; bases not matched to a gene: 15. CDR3 length: 18 amino acids.

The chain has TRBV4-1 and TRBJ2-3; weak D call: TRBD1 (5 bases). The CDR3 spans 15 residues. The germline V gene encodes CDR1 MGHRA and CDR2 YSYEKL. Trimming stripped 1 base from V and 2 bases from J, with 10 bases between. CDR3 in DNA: TGCGCCAGCAGCCAAGGATCAGGGAACACAGATACGCAGTATTTT. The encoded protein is CASSQGSGNTDTQYF.

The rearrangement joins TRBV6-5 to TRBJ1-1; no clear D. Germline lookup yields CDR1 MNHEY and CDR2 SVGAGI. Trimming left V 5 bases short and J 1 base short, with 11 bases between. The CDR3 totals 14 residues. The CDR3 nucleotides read TGTGCCAGCAGTGAAACCGGGAAGAACACTGAAGCTTTCTTT. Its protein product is CASSETGKNTEAFF.

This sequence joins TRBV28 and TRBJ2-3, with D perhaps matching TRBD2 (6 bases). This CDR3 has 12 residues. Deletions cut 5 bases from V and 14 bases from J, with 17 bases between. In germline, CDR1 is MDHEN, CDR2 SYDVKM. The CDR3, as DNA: TGTGCCAGCAGTCGACTAGGGTGGGAGGCGTATTTT. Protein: CASSRLGWEAYF. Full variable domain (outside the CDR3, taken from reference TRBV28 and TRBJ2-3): DVKVTQSSRYLVKRTGEKVFLECVQDMDHENMFWYRQDPGLGLRLIYFSYDVKMKEKGDIPEGYSVSREKKERFSLILESASTNQTSMYLCASSRLGWEAYFGPGTRLTVL.

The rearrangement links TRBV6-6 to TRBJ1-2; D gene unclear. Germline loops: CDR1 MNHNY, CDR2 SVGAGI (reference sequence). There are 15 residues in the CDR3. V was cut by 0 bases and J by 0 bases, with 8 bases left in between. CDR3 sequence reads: CASSYSVQSNYGYTF. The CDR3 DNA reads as TGTGCCAGCAGTTACTCGGTCCAGTCTAACTATGGCTACACCTTC.

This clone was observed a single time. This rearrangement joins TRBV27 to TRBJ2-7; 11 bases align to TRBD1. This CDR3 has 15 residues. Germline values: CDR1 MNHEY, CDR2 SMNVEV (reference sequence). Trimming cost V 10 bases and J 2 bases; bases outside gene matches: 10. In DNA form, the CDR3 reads TGTGCCACCTCACAGGACAGGGGGCTGACCTACGAGCAGTACTTC. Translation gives CATSQDRGLTYEQYF.

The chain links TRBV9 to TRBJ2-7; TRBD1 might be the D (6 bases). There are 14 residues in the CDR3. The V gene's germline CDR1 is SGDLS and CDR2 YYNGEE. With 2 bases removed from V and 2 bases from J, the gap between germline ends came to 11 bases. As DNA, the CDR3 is TGTGCCAGCAGCGTGAACAGGGTTCCCTACGAGCAGTACTTC. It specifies CASSVNRVPYEQYF.

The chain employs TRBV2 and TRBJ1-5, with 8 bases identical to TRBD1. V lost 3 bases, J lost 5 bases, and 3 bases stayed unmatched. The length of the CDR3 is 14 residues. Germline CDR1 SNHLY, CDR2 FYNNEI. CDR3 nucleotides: TGTGCCAGCAGTGACACGGACAGGGATCAGCCCCAGCATTTT. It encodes CASSDTDRDQPQHF.

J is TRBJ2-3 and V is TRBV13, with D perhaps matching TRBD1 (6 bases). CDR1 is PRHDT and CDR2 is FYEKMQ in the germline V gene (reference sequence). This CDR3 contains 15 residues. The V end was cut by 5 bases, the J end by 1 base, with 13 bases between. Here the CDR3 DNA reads TGTGCCAGCAGCAGGGGACATGACCGCACAGATACGCAGTATTTT. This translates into CASSRGHDRTDTQYF.

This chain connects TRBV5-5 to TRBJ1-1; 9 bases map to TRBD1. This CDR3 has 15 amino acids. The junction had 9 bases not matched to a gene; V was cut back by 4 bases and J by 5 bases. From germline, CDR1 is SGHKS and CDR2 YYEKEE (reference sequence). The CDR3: CASSRGTGRLTEAFF. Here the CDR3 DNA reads TGTGCCAGCAGCCGAGGGACAGGGCGGCTTACTGAAGCTTTCTTT.

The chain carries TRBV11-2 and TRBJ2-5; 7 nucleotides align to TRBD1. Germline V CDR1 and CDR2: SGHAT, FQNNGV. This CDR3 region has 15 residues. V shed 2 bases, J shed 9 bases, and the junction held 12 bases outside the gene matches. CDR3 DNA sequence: TGTGCCAGCAGCTTAATGGGGACAGCAGATACGGCCCAGTACTTC. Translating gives CASSLMGTADTAQYF.

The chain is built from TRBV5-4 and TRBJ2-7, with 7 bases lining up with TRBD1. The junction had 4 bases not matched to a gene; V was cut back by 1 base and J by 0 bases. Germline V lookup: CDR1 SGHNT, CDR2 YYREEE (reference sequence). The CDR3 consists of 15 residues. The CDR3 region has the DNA TGTGCCAGCAGCTTGAACAGGGGTATCTCCTACGAGCAGTACTTC. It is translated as CASSLNRGISYEQYF.

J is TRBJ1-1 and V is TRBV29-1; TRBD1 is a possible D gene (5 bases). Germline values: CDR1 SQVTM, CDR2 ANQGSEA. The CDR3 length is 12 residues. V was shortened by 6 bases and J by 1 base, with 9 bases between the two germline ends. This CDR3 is CSVAGWNTEAFF. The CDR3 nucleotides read TGCAGCGTCGCAGGGTGGAACACTGAAGCTTTCTTT.

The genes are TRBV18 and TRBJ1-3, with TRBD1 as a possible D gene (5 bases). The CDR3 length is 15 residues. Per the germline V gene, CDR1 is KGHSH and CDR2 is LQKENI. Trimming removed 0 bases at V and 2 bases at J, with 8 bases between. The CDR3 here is CASSPPGGAGNTIYF. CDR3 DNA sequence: TGTGCCAGCTCACCACCCGGAGGGGCTGGAAACACCATATATTTT.

This CDR3 is CASRNNRGVGGYTF. The CDR3 DNA follows: TGTGCCAGCCGAAATAACAGGGGGGTAGGTGGCTACACCTTC. The V and J genes are TRBV6-4 and TRBJ1-2, with 8 nucleotides matching TRBD1. CDR3 length equals 14 residues. The V gene's germline CDR1 is MRHNA and CDR2 SNTAGT. V lost 8 bases and J lost 7; bases outside the gene matches: 12.

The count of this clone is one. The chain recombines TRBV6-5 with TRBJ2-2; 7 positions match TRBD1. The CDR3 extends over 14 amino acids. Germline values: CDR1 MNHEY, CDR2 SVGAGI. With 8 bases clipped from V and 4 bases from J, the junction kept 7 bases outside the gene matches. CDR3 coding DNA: TGTGCCAGCGTAGACAGGGCGGGCACCGGGGAGCTGTTTTTT. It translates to CASVDRAGTGELFF.

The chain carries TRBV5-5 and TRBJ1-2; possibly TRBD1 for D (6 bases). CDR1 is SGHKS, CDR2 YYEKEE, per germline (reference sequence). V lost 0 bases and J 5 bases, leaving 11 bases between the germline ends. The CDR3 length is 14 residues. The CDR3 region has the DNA TGTGCCAGCAGCTTGGAGCCAACAGGGTATGGCTACACCTTC. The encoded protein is CASSLEPTGYGYTF.

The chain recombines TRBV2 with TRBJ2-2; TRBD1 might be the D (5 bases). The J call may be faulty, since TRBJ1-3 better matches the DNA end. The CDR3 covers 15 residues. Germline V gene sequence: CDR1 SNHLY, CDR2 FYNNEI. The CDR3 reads CASVSTVSSGNTIYF. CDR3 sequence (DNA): TGTGCCAGCGTATCGACAGTCTCCTCTGGAAACACCATATATTTT.

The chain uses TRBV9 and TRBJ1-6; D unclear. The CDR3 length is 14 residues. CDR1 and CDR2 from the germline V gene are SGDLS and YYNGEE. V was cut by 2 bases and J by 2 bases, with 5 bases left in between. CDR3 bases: TGTGCCAGCAGCGTCTCAGCCTATAATTCACCCCTCCACTTT. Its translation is CASSVSAYNSPLHF.

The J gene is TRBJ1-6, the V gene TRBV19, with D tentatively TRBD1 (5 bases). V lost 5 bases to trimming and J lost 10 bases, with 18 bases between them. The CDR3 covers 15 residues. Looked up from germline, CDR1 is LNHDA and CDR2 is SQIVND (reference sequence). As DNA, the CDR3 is TGTGCCAGTAGTCCACAGGCGCGAAAAGGCTCACCCCTCCACTTT. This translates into CASSPQARKGSPLHF. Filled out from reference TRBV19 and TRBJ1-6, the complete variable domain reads DGGITQSPKYLFRKEGQNVTLSCEQNLNHDAMYWYRQDPGQGLRLIYYSQIVNDFQKGDIAEGYSVSREKKESFPLTVTSAQKNPTAFYLCASSPQARKGSPLHFGNGTRLTVT.

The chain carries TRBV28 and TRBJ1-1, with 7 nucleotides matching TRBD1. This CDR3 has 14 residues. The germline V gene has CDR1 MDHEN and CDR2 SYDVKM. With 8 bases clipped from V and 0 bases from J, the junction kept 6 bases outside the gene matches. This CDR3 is CASHSGTVNTEAFF. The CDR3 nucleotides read TGTGCCAGCCATTCCGGGACAGTGAACACTGAAGCTTTCTTT.

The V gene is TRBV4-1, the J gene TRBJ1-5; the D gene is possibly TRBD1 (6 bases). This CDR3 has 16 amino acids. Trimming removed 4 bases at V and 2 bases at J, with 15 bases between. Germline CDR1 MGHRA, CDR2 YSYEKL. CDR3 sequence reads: CASSLLPGVGNQPQHF. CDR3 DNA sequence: TGCGCCAGCAGCCTACTTCCAGGGGTTGGCAATCAGCCCCAGCATTTT.

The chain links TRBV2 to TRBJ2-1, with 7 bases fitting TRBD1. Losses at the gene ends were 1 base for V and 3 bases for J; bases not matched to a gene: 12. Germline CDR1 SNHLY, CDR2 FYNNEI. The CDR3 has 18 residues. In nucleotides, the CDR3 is TGTGCCAGCAGTGAAGGAGACAGGGAAACGGGGTTCTACAATGAGCAGTTCTTC. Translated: CASSEGDRETGFYNEQFF.

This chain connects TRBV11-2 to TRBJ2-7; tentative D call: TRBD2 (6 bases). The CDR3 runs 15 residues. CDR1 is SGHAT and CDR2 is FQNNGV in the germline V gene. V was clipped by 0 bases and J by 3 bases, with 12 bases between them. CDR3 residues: CASSLERGDVYEQYF. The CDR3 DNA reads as TGTGCCAGCAGCTTAGAGCGGGGTGATGTCTACGAGCAGTACTTC.

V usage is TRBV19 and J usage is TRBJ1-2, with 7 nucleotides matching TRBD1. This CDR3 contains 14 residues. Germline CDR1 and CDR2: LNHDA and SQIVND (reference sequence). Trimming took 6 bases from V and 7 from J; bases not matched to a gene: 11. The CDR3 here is CASRETGKFGGYTF. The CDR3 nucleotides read TGTGCCAGTAGGGAGACAGGGAAATTTGGTGGCTACACCTTC.

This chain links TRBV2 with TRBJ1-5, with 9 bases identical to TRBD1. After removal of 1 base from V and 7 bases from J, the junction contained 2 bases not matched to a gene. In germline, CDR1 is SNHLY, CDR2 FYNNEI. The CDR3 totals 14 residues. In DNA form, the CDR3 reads TGTGCCAGCAGTGAAGGGACAGGGGACCAGCCCCAGCATTTT. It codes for CASSEGTGDQPQHF.